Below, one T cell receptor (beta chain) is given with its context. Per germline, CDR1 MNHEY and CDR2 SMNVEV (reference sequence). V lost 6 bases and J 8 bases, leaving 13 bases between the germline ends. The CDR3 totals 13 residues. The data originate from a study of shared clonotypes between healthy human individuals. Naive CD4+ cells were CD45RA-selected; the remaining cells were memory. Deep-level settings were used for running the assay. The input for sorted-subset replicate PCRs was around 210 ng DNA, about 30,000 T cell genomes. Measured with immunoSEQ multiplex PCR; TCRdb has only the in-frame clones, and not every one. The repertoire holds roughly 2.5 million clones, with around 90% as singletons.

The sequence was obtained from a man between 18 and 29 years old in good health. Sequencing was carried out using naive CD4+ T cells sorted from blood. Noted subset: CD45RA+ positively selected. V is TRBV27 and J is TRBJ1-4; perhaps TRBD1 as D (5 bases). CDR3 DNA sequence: TGTGCCAGCAGGGCAGGGCAGTGGGAAAAACTGTTTTTT. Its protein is CASRAGQWEKLFF.